This T cell receptor (beta chain) is from a study of cytomegalovirus exposure and HLA in healthy donors. Assay used: immunoSEQ multiplex PCR; TCRdb lists only in-frame clones, some missing. The sample carries 160,000 or so clones, 86% recorded once. This CDR3 region has 13 residues. V was trimmed by 5 bases and J by 7 bases, leaving 12 bases between them. Germline loops: CDR1 SGHVS, CDR2 FQNEAQ. The source of this sequence is a man younger than 35 in good health and CMV-seropositive. V and J are TRBV7-8 and TRBJ1-5, with D uncertain. What was sequenced was PBMCs. The DNA for the CDR3 is TGTGCCAGCAGCCCAACTACCGACCAGCCCCAGCATTTT. It encodes CASSPTTDQPQHF.